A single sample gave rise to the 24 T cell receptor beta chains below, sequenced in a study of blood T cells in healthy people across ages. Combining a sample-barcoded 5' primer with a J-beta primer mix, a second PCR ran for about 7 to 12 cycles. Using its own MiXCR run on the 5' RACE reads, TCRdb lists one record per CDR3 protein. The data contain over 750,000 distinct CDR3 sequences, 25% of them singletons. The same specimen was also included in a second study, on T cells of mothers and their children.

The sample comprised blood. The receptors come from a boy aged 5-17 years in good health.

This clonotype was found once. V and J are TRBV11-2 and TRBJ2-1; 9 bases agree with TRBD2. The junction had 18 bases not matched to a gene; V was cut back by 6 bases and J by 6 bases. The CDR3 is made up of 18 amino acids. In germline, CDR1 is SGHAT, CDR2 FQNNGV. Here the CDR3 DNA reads TGTGCCAGCAGGCCTATCGCGGGAGGGAGGAGGGTAGCCAATGAGCAGTTCTTC. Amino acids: CASRPIAGGRRVANEQFF.

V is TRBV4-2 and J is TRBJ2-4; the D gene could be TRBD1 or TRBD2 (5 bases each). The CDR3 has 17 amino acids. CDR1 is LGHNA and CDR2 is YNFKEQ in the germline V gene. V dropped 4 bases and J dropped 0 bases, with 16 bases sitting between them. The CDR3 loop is CASSLHPRGLAKNIQYF. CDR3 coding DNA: TGTGCCAGCAGCCTACATCCGAGGGGTCTAGCCAAAAACATTCAGTACTTC.

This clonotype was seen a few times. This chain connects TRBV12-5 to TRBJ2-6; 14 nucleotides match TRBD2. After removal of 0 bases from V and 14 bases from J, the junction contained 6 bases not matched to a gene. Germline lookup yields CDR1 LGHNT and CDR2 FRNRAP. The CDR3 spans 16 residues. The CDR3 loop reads CASGLVLGTSGGLLTF. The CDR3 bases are TGTGCTAGTGGTTTGGTACTTGGGACTAGCGGGGGACTCCTGACTTTC.

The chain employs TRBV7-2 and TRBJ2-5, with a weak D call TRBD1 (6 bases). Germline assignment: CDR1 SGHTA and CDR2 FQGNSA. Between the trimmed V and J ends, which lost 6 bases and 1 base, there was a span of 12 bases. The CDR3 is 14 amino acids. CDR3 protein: CASRDRDTQETQYF. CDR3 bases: TGTGCCAGCAGAGATCGGGACACCCAAGAGACCCAGTACTTC.

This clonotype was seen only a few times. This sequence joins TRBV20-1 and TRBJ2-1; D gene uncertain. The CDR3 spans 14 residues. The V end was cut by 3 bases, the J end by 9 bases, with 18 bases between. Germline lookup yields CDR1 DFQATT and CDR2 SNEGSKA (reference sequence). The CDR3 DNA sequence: TGCAGTGCTAGTTTTCTTGCTGTGGGTTTTGAGCAGTTCTTC. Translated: CSASFLAVGFEQFF.

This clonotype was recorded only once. CDR3 residues: CASSLVSDKNTGELFF. DNA for the CDR3: TGCGCCAGCAGCTTGGTTTCGGATAAGAACACCGGGGAGCTGTTTTTT. This rearrangement joins TRBV5-1 to TRBJ2-2; D is undetermined. From germline, CDR1 is SGHRS and CDR2 YFSETQ. This CDR3 has 16 amino acids. V was trimmed by 0 bases and J by 1 base, leaving 10 bases between them. Variable domain in full (rest from reference TRBV5-1 and TRBJ2-2): KAGVTQTPRYLIKTRGQQVTLSCSPISGHRSVSWYQQTPGQGLQFLFEYFSETQRNKGNFPGRFSGRQFSNSRSEMNVSTLELGDSALYLCASSLVSDKNTGELFFGEGSRLTVL.

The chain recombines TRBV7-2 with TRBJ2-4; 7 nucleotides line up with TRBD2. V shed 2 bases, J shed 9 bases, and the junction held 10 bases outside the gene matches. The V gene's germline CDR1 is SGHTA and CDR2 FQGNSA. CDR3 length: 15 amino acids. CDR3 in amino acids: CASSLSMGGPSIQYF. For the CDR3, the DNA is TGTGCCAGCAGCTTATCTATGGGAGGGCCCAGCATTCAGTACTTC.

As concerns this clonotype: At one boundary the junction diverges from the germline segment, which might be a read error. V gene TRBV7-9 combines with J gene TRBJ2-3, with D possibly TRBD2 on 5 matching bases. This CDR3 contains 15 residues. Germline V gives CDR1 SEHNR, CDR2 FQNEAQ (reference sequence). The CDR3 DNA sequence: TGTGCCGGCAGCCCCAAAGGAGGCGGCACAGATACGCAGTATTTT. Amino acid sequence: CAGSPKGGGTDTQYF.

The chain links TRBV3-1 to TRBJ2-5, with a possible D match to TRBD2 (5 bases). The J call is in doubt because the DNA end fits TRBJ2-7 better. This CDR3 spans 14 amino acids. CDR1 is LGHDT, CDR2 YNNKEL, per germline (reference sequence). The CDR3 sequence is CAILRGQTTYEQYF. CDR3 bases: TGTGCCATTCTTCGCGGGCAAACAACCTACGAGCAGTACTTC.

The CDR3: CASKRTQYNEQFF. CDR3 nucleotides: TGTGCCAGCAAAAGAACCCAATACAATGAGCAGTTCTTC. The chain uses TRBV2 and TRBJ2-1; D unclear. The CDR3 sequence is 13 residues long. V was clipped by 7 bases and J by 4 bases, with 11 bases between them. Germline V gene sequence: CDR1 SNHLY, CDR2 FYNNEI. Based on the CDR3 plus reference TRBV2 and TRBJ2-1, the full variable domain is EPEVTQTPSHQVTQMGQEVILRCVPISNHLYFYWYRQILGQKVEFLVSFYNNEISEKSEIFDDQFSVERPDGSNFTLKIRSTKLEDSAMYFCASKRTQYNEQFFGPGTRLTVL.

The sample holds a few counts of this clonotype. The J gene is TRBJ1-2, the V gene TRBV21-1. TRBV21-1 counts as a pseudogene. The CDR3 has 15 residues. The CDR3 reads CANSKKGQTVDGYTF. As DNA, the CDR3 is TGTGCCAACAGCAAAAAAGGGCAGACCGTCGATGGCTACACCTTC.

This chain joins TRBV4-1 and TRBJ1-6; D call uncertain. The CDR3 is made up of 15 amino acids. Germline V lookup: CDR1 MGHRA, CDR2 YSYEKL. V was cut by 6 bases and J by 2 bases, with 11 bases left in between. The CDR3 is CASSLRAAYNSPLHF. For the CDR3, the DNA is TGCGCCAGCAGTCTTCGGGCAGCCTATAATTCACCCCTCCACTTT.

CDR3 loop: CASSRGLPGDTQYF. The CDR3 nucleotides read TGTGCCAGCAGTCGGGGACTCCCCGGGGATACGCAGTATTTT. The rearrangement uses TRBV28 and TRBJ2-3, with D possibly being TRBD2 (6 bases). Trimming stripped 5 bases from V and 6 bases from J, with 15 bases between. The CDR3 consists of 14 residues. In germline, CDR1 is MDHEN, CDR2 SYDVKM.

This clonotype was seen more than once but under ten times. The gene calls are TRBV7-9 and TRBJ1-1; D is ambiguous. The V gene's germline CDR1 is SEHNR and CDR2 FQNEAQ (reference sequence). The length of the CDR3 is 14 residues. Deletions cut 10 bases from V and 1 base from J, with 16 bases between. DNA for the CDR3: TGTGCCATCAGTGGACGGACTCCGAACACTGAAGCTTTCTTT. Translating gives CAISGRTPNTEAFF.

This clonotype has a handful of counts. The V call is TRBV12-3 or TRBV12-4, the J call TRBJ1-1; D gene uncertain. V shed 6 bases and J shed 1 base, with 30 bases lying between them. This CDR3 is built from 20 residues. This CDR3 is CASRQDSRFSLHQKNTEAFF. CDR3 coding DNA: TGTGCCAGCAGACAAGATTCCCGGTTTAGTCTACATCAGAAGAACACTGAAGCTTTCTTT.

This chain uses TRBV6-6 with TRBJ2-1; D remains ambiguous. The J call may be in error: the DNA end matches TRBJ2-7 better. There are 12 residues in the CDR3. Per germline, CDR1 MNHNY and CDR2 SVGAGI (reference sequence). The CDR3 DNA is TGTGCCAGCAGTTACGCTTCCTACGAGCAGTACTTC. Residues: CASSYASYEQYF.

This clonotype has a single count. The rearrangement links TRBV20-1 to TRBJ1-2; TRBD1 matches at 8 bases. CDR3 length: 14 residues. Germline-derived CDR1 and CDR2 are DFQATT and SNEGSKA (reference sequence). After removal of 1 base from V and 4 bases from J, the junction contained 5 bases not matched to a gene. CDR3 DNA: TGCAGTGCTAGAGTTCCAGGGGGCGGCTATGGCTACACCTTC. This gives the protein CSARVPGGGYGYTF.

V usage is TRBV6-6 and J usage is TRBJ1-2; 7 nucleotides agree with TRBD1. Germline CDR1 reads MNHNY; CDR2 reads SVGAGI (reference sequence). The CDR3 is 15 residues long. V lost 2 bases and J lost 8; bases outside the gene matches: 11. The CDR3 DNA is TGTGCCAGCAGTTACGGCCCAGGACAGGTAGACGGCTACACCTTC. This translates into CASSYGPGQVDGYTF.

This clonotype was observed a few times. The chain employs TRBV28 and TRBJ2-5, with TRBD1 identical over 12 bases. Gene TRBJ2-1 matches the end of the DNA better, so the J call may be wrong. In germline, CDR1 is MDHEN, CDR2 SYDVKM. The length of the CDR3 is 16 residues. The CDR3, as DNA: TGTGCCAGCCAGACCCCGGGACAGGGGGCGTTAAATGAGCAGTTCTTC. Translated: CASQTPGQGALNEQFF.

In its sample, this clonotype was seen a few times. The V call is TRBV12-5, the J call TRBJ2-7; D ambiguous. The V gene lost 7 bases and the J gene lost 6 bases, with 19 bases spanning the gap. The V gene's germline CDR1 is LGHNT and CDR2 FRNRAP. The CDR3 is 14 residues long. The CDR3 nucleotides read TGTGCTAGTGCCTCGGGCCCGGTGACGGTCGAGCAGTACTTC. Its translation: CASASGPVTVEQYF.

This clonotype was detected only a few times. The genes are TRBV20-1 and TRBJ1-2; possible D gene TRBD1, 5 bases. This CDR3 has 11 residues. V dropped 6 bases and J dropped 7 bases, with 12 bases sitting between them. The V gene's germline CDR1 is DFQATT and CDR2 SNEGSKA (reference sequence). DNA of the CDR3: TGCAGTGCCAAGGCCGGGGCTGGCTACACCTTC. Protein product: CSAKAGAGYTF.

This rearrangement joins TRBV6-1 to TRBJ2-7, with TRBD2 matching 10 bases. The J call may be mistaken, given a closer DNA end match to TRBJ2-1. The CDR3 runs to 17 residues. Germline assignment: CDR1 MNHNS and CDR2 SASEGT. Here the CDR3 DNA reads TGTGCCAGCAGTGAATGGGGAGCGGGAGGGCCGGGCAGTGAGCAGTTCTTC. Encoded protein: CASSEWGAGGPGSEQFF.

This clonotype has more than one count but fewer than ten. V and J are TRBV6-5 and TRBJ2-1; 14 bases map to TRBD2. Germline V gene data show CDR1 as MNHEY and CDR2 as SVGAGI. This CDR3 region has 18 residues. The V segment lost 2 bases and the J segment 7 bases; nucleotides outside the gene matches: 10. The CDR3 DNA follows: TGTGCCAGCAGTTACCCCAGGACTAGCGGGGGGCTTACGAATGAGCAGTTCTTC. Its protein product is CASSYPRTSGGLTNEQFF.

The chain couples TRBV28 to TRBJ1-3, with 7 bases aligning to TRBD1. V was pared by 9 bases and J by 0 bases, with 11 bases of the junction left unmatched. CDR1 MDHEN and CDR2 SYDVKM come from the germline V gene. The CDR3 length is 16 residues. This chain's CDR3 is CASTLPGGSSGNTIYF. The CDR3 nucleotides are TGTGCCAGTACCCTACCAGGGGGGTCCTCTGGAAACACCATATATTTT.